This T cell receptor beta chain was documented in a study of blood T cells in healthy people across ages. Points from the study as a whole: The diversity estimates, figures obtained from one million T cells, were considered underestimates.

A second PCR of about 7 to 12 cycles used a sample-barcoded 5' primer and a J-beta primer mix. TCRdb used MiXCR to reprocess the 5' RACE reads, holding one entry per CDR3 protein. The sample lists 450,000 to 700,000 distinct CDR3 sequences, approximately 27% occurring once. Germline trimming cut 5 bases from V and 6 bases from J; bases unmatched to any gene: 4. CDR1 is SGDLS, CDR2 YYNGEE, per germline. The CDR3 sequence is 13 residues long. This clonotype was counted a few times. Its antigen is not known. The chain joins TRBV9 to TRBJ2-1, with 8 bases identical to TRBD1. The material sequenced was blood. The source is a woman in her 70s in good health. The CDR3 nucleotides are TGTGCCAGCAGTATGGACAGGGTCAATGAGCAGTTCTTC. Encoded protein: CASSMDRVNEQFF.